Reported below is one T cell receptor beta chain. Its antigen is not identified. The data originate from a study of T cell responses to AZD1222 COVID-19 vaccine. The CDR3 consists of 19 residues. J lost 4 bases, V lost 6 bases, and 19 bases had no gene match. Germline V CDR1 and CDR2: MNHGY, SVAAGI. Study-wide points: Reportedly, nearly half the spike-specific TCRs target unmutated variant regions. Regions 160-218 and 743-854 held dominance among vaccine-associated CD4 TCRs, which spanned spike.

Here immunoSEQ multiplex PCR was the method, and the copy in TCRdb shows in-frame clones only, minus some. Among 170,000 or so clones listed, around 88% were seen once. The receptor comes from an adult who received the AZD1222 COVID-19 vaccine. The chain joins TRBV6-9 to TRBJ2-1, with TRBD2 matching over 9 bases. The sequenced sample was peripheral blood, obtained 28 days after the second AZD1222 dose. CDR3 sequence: CASRNPLSAGGRRYNEQFF. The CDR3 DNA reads TGTGCCAGCAGGAATCCCCTGTCCGCGGGGGGGCGCAGGTACAATGAGCAGTTCTTC.